Following are 22 T cell receptor beta chains from one sample sequenced in a study of regulatory T cells in long-lasting Graves disease. As for time point: newly diagnosed GD, antithyroid drugs for less than 3 months. Construction of the TCR library relied on RNA isolated from PBMCs. Library construction for TCR beta used iRepertoire HTBI primers and Arm-PCR of CDR3 regions. TCRdb reanalysed the multiplex PCR reads using MiXCR and keeps one entry per CDR3 protein. Counted here are hundreds of thousands of distinct CDR3 sequences, around 15% occurring once; the ten biggest clones make up approximately 20%. In addition, the sample was reused for a study of T cells in Graves' hyperthyroidism and ophthalmopathy.

The sequences come from peripheral blood mononuclear cells (PBMCs), collected at new diagnosis, from a patient treated with antithyroid drugs. The receptors originated from a woman under 40 with Graves disease.

This sequence joins TRBV20-1 and TRBJ2-3; D not resolved. In germline, CDR1 is DFQATT, CDR2 SNEGSKA (reference sequence). CDR3 length: 13 amino acids. V was clipped by 2 bases and J by 2 bases, with 8 bases between them. For the CDR3, the DNA is TGCAGTGCTAGACCCGGGTACACAGATACGCAGTATTTT. Protein sequence: CSARPGYTDTQYF.

This clonotype was counted a few times. V and J are TRBV7-6 and TRBJ2-1; D is possibly TRBD1 (8 bases). The V gene's germline CDR1 is SGHVS and CDR2 FNYEAQ. The CDR3 is made up of 16 amino acids. Trimming stripped 5 bases from V and 4 bases from J, with 18 bases between. Written as DNA, the CDR3 is TGTGCCAGCAGCGAAGGACAGGGACTATTGTACAATGAGCAGTTCTTC. This codes for CASSEGQGLLYNEQFF.

The chain couples TRBV5-6 to TRBJ1-1, with D possibly matching TRBD1 (6 bases). The CDR3 is 12 residues long. From germline, CDR1 is SGHDT and CDR2 YYEEEE. Between the trimmed V and J ends, which lost 2 bases and 9 bases, there was a span of 11 bases. CDR3 nucleotides: TGTGCCAGCAGCTTACAACAGGGACAAGCTTTCTTT. Encoded protein: CASSLQQGQAFF.

This clonotype occurred a few times. The J gene is TRBJ1-1, the V gene TRBV11-2; 8 nucleotides agree with TRBD1. The V segment lost 5 bases and the J segment 6 bases; nucleotides outside the gene matches: 11. The CDR3 sequence is 15 residues long. Germline CDR1 is SGHAT and CDR2 is FQNNGV. The CDR3 region has the DNA TGTGCCAGCAGCCCCTATGGGTCGGACAGGGCTGAAGCTTTCTTT. It specifies CASSPYGSDRAEAFF.

The chain uses TRBV19 and TRBJ2-7; 10 bases are a match to TRBD1. The V gene end was trimmed by 10 bases and the J gene end by 3 bases; junction bases not matched to a gene: 9. Germline-derived CDR1 and CDR2 are LNHDA and SQIVND (reference sequence). The CDR3 length is 14 residues. The CDR3 spells CATHSRDRGYEQYF. CDR3 bases: TGTGCCACACATTCCCGGGACAGGGGCTACGAGCAGTACTTC. Complete variable domain (other parts from reference TRBV19 and TRBJ2-7): DGGITQSPKYLFRKEGQNVTLSCEQNLNHDAMYWYRQDPGQGLRLIYYSQIVNDFQKGDIAEGYSVSREKKESFPLTVTSAQKNPTAFYLCATHSRDRGYEQYFGPGTRLTVT.

This clonotype was seen repeatedly, ten times or more. CDR3: CATSNTADPLFFKGYTF. DNA of the CDR3: TGTGCCACCTCTAATACCGCAGACCCGCTATTTTTTAAAGGCTACACCTTC. The rearrangement links TRBV2 to TRBJ1-2; no clear D. The germline gives CDR1 SNHLY, CDR2 FYNNEI. CDR3 length equals 17 residues. V lost 10 bases to trimming and J lost 8 bases, with 32 bases between them.

By share, this clonotype counts as medium-sized. The chain joins TRBV27 to TRBJ2-7; 11 nucleotides align to TRBD1. The CDR3 contains 15 residues. V lost 6 bases to trimming and J lost 6 bases; unmatched junction nucleotides: 10. CDR1 and CDR2 from the germline V gene are MNHEY and SMNVEV (reference sequence). This CDR3 is CASRGQGAHNIEQYF. CDR3 bases: TGTGCCAGCAGAGGACAGGGGGCTCATAACATCGAGCAGTACTTC.

The chain carries TRBV24-1 and TRBJ1-3; tentative D call: TRBD1 (6 bases). The CDR3 extends over 16 amino acids. Germline lookup yields CDR1 KGHDR and CDR2 SFDVKD. Trimming cost V 4 bases and J 0 bases, with 12 bases left between them. The CDR3 is CATSDHGTNSGNTIYF. CDR3 DNA sequence: TGTGCCACCAGTGACCACGGGACAAACTCTGGAAACACCATATATTTT.

The chain employs TRBV27 and TRBJ2-2, with D possibly being TRBD2 (5 bases). V shed 10 bases and J shed 2 bases, with 17 bases lying between them. CDR1 is MNHEY and CDR2 is SMNVEV in the germline V gene (reference sequence). The length of the CDR3 is 15 residues. CDR3 sequence: CATSNWGTNTGELFF. As DNA, the CDR3 is TGTGCCACTAGCAATTGGGGAACAAACACCGGGGAGCTGTTTTTT.

This clonotype came up a few times. The final CDR3 position lacks the conserved phenylalanine or tryptophan, pointing to a likely read error. The chain employs TRBV20-1 and TRBJ2-2; D might be TRBD1 (6 bases). The length of the CDR3 is 14 residues. V lost 6 bases and J 4 bases, leaving 15 bases between the germline ends. Germline assignment: CDR1 DFQATT and CDR2 SNEGSKA (reference sequence). The CDR3, as DNA: TGCAGTGCCAATACAGGGTTTCGCACCGGGGAGCTGTTTTGT. As protein: CSANTGFRTGELFC.

Only a few counts were recorded for this clonotype. The chain is built from TRBV7-3 and TRBJ2-3; D is uncertain. CDR1 and CDR2 (germline): SGHTA, FQGTGA. The V and J ends lost 1 base and 2 bases respectively, with 10 bases between them. The CDR3 contains 15 residues. CDR3 sequence (DNA): TGTGCCAGCAGCTTAAATCGAATGATCACAGATACGCAGTATTTT. Translated, it gives CASSLNRMITDTQYF.

This clonotype was found many times. The chain carries TRBV27 and TRBJ2-7; the D is unclear. The germline V and J ends were trimmed by 6 bases and 4 bases, with 13 bases remaining between them. The germline V gene encodes CDR1 MNHEY and CDR2 SMNVEV (reference sequence). This CDR3 is built from 13 residues. The CDR3 here is CASSLRFRYEQYF. The CDR3 DNA sequence: TGTGCCAGCAGCCTCCGGTTCAGATACGAGCAGTACTTC.

The chain is built from TRBV6-2 or TRBV6-3 and TRBJ1-2; 7 bases align to TRBD1. CDR3 length: 14 residues. V lost 5 bases, J lost 7 bases, and 10 bases stayed unmatched. CDR1 and CDR2 from the germline V gene are MNHEY and SVGEGT. CDR3 sequence reads: CASSEVRGGRGYTF. The CDR3 DNA is TGTGCCAGCAGTGAAGTGAGAGGGGGCCGTGGCTACACCTTC.

Ten or more counts support this clonotype. The rearrangement joins TRBV20-1 to TRBJ1-5; 9 bases fit TRBD1. CDR1 is DFQATT and CDR2 is SNEGSKA in the germline V gene (reference sequence). The CDR3 runs to 15 residues. The J segment lost 0 bases and the V segment lost 6 bases, leaving 6 bases of the junction unmatched. The CDR3 nucleotides are TGCAGTGCATTTGACAGGGGGTTTAGCAATCAGCCCCAGCATTTT. Protein: CSAFDRGFSNQPQHF.

This clonotype showed up just a few times. In nucleotides, the CDR3 is TGTGCCAGCAGGCGGGGAGATTTAAACACTGAAGCTTTCTTT. It codes for CASRRGDLNTEAFF. V gene TRBV6-1 combines with J gene TRBJ1-1; D gene unclear. The germline gives CDR1 MNHNS, CDR2 SASEGT. The CDR3 has 14 residues. V lost 6 bases, J lost 2 bases, and 13 bases lay in between.

This clonotype was seen more than once but under ten times. The rearrangement uses TRBV5-1 and TRBJ2-1; D is possibly TRBD2 (6 bases). This CDR3 has 15 amino acids. Per the germline V gene, CDR1 is SGHRS and CDR2 is YFSETQ. Trimming removed 3 bases at V and 1 base at J, with 11 bases between. The CDR3 loop reads CASSSTDYSYNEQFF. The CDR3 DNA sequence: TGCGCCAGCAGCTCGACGGACTATTCCTACAATGAGCAGTTCTTC.

Concerning this clonotype: This may be a read error: a much more frequent sequence differs by one nucleotide. This chain uses TRBV5-1 with TRBJ2-1, with D possibly TRBD2 on 6 matching bases. Germline CDR1 SGHRS, CDR2 YFSETQ. The ends were cut back, 4 bases at V and 9 bases at J, with 23 bases in the middle. CDR3 length: 16 amino acids. CDR3 protein: CASSPPSVPPVGEQFF. The CDR3 DNA reads as TGCGCCAGCAGCCCGCCTAGCGTACCTCCAGTGGGTGAGCAGTTCTTC.

As for this clonotype: A clone one base away is much larger, so this may be a read error. The V and J genes are TRBV2 and TRBJ2-7; 9 positions match TRBD1. The length of the CDR3 is 12 residues. Germline V gene sequence: CDR1 SNHLY, CDR2 FYNNEI. The CDR3 sequence: CAGRDRVPKQYF. CDR3 nucleotide sequence: TGTGCCGGCAGGGACAGGGTTCCAAAGCAGTACTTC.

This clonotype was counted between two and nine times. The V and J genes are TRBV20-1 and TRBJ2-7; 10 nucleotides align to TRBD2. Germline CDR1 reads DFQATT; CDR2 reads SNEGSKA (reference sequence). CDR3 length: 16 residues. The V and J ends lost 1 base and 1 base, in that order; junction bases with no gene match: 7. CDR3 residues: CSARGGGLALSYEQYF. The CDR3 DNA reads as TGCAGTGCTAGAGGGGGGGGACTAGCGCTTTCCTACGAGCAGTACTTC.

This clonotype showed up many times. The chain has TRBV5-1 and TRBJ2-7, with a tentative D call TRBD2 (5 bases). V was trimmed by 4 bases and J by 7 bases, leaving 24 bases between them. There are 16 residues in the CDR3. Germline lookup yields CDR1 SGHRS and CDR2 YFSETQ. The chain's CDR3 is CASSRFTLDDLSEQYF. The CDR3 nucleotides read TGCGCCAGCAGCCGCTTTACACTAGACGATTTGAGTGAGCAGTACTTC.

Remarks on this clonotype: This may stem from a read error, because a much larger clone lies one nucleotide away. The chain employs TRBV5-6 and TRBJ2-7; TRBD2 might be the D (6 bases). Per germline, CDR1 SGHDT and CDR2 YYEEEE. The CDR3 runs 11 residues. Trimming removed 5 bases from V and 6 bases from J, with 9 bases in between. CDR3 DNA: TGTGCCAGCAGTTGGGGGGTCGAGCAGTACTTC. This gives the protein CASSWGVEQYF.

This clonotype occurred many times. The chain is built from TRBV12-3 or TRBV12-4 and TRBJ2-1, with D possibly TRBD1 on 8 matching bases. This CDR3 comprises 15 residues. V was shortened by 5 bases and J by 4 bases, with 15 bases between the two germline ends. CDR3 residues: CASSLTGEGYNEQFF. The CDR3 DNA reads as TGTGCCAGCAGTCTGACAGGGGAGGGATACAATGAGCAGTTCTTC.